This T cell receptor beta chain derives from a study of blood T cell repertoires in COVID-19. In the study overall: COVID-19 samples collected from the United States, Italy and Spain covered acute and convalescent phases. PBMCs, B-cell-depleted T cells, or T cells were the source of the cDNA or gDNA that made up the material.

Some clones are missing from TCRdb's copy, which holds only in-frame ones; the method was immunoSEQ multiplex PCR. The data hold about 120,000 clones, with about 80% observed a single time. This clone was detected only a few times. Trimming shortened V by 0 bases and J by 3 bases, and 14 bases separated the two germline ends. The CDR3 loop spans 16 amino acids. Germline CDR1 reads SGHRS; CDR2 reads YFSETQ. The gene calls are TRBV5-1 and TRBJ2-3; D possibly corresponds to TRBD2 (5 bases). Sequencing used peripheral blood. The TCR sequence derives from a woman in her 50s with acute or convalescent COVID-19. CDR3: CASSLGATTGTDTQYF. CDR3 bases: TGCGCCAGCAGCTTGGGAGCCACAACGGGGACAGATACGCAGTATTTT.